Each of the 7 T cell receptor beta chains below was sequenced from the same sample in a study of lung T cells in sarcoidosis with Löfgren's syndrome. TCRdb called the reads again in MiXCR, with one record for every CDR3 protein. Of tens of thousands of distinct CDR3 sequences detected, 21% appear once; the ten largest clones hold less than 2.5%. The sequencing sample was made of CD4+ T cells from PBMCs. The receptor source for this set is a human donor with sarcoidosis (Löfgren's syndrome or another form), or a control subject (not recorded which).

To note about this clonotype: Because the CDR3's place on the DNA is in doubt, the DNA is left out and the CDR3 is given as listed by TCRdb. V usage is TRBV28 and J usage is TRBJ2-7; whether TRBD1, the table's D call, matches the DNA was not checked. Counting both end residues, the CDR3 totals 15 amino acids. In germline, CDR1 is MDHEN, CDR2 SYDVKM. CDR3 amino acids: CASSLWGTGTYERYF.

This clonotype was counted ten times or more. CDR3 DNA: TGTGCCAGCAGCCTAGGACTAGCCCATCAAGAGACCCAGTACTTC. It yields the protein CASSLGLAHQETQYF. The chain employs TRBV7-2 and TRBJ2-5; 8 bases align to TRBD2. CDR1 and CDR2 (germline): SGHTA, FQGNSA. This CDR3 is built from 15 residues. V lost 5 bases and J lost 2; bases outside the gene matches: 7.

In its sample, this clonotype was seen a few times. This sequence joins TRBV30 and TRBJ2-1; 10 bases are shared with TRBD1. Germline assignment: CDR1 GTSNPN and CDR2 SVGIG (reference sequence). This CDR3 spans 20 amino acids. With V trimmed by 0 bases and J by 0 bases, 14 bases remained unmatched. The CDR3 reads CAWSVVRTGGTPSSYNEQFF. Written as DNA, the CDR3 is TGTGCCTGGAGTGTAGTTAGGACAGGGGGAACGCCGAGCTCCTACAATGAGCAGTTCTTC.

As concerns this clonotype: This may be a read error: a much more frequent sequence differs by one nucleotide. CDR3 nucleotides: TGTGCCAGCAGTACGTCTAGCGGGGGGGCCCCCACCGGGGAGCTGTTTTTT. This sequence encodes CASSTSSGGAPTGELFF. The V and J genes are TRBV28 and TRBJ2-2, with 12 bases aligning to TRBD2. The junction had 8 bases not matched to a gene; V was cut back by 5 bases and J by 4 bases. CDR1 is MDHEN, CDR2 SYDVKM, per germline. The CDR3 has 17 amino acids.

This clonotype was seen a few times. The chain joins TRBV4-1 to TRBJ1-2, with 7 bases identical to TRBD1. After removal of 0 bases from V and 4 bases from J, the junction contained 8 bases not matched to a gene. Germline CDR1 and CDR2: MGHRA and YSYEKL. The CDR3 covers 16 residues. Here the CDR3 reads CASSQEVTGTAYGYTF. The CDR3, as DNA: TGCGCCAGCAGCCAAGAGGTCACCGGGACAGCCTATGGCTACACCTTC.

In its sample, this clonotype was seen many times. An end of the junction does not agree with germline; a read error may underlie this. V and J are TRBV20-1 and TRBJ2-7, with TRBD1 as a possible D gene (6 bases). This CDR3 has 13 residues. Germline CDR1 is DFQATT and CDR2 is SNEGSKA (reference sequence). CDR3 protein: CSARVPRGYEQYF. The CDR3 nucleotides read TGCAGTGCCAGAGTACCCAGGGGCTACGAGCAGTACTTC.

In regard to this clonotype: One base away lies a much larger clone, so this may be a sequencing read error. The chain links TRBV7-2 to TRBJ1-1, with D tentatively TRBD1 (6 bases). The length of the CDR3 is 14 residues. Germline CDR1 and CDR2: SGHTA and FQGNSA. The CDR3 nucleotides read TGTGCCAGCAGCTTACTAACAGGGAACGCTGAAGCTTTCTTT. It translates to CASSLLTGNAEAFF.